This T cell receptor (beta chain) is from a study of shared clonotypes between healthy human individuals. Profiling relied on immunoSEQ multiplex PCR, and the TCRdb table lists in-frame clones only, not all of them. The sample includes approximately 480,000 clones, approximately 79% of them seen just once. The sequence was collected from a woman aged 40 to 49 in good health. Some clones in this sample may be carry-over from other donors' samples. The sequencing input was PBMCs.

The CDR3 nucleotides read TGTGCCAGCAGTAAACTGGCTTATTATGGCTACACCTTC. Protein: CASSKLAYYGYTF. The genes are TRBV28 and TRBJ1-2; D is ambiguous. Trimming cost V 5 bases and J 5 bases, with 12 bases left between them. CDR1 is MDHEN and CDR2 is SYDVKM in the germline V gene. This CDR3 has 13 residues.